The 32 T cell receptor beta chains reported below all come from one sample, sequenced in a study of blood T cell repertoires in COVID-19. Clones were read by immunoSEQ multiplex PCR, and TCRdb kept only the in-frame ones, dropping some. The sample contains roughly 25,000 clones, 90% of which appear only once. Input material: peripheral blood. The source of these receptors is a human donor in a cohort sampled during active COVID-19.

J is TRBJ1-5 and V is TRBV6-4; no definite D call. The V gene lost 0 bases and the J gene lost 7 bases, with 7 bases spanning the gap. This CDR3 is 13 amino acids long. Germline V gives CDR1 MRHNA, CDR2 SNTAGT. Here the CDR3 DNA reads TGTGCCAGCAGTGACTCCGGCGGCCAGCCCCAGCATTTT. Protein sequence: CASSDSGGQPQHF.

The V call is TRBV18, the J call TRBJ2-3; tentatively, D is TRBD2 (5 bases). Germline V gene data show CDR1 as KGHSH and CDR2 as LQKENI. Trimming took off 3 bases at V and 5 bases at J, with 6 bases between the two ends. This CDR3 has 12 residues. CDR3 DNA sequence: TGTGCCAGCTCACCCGAGGGAGATACGCAGTATTTT. Protein: CASSPEGDTQYF.

The V call is TRBV11-2, the J call TRBJ2-7; 12 nucleotides align to TRBD2. This CDR3 has 15 amino acids. Germline assignment: CDR1 SGHAT and CDR2 FQNNGV. Germline trimming cut 5 bases from V and 7 bases from J; bases unmatched to any gene: 9. DNA of the CDR3: TGTGCCAGCAGCGTGACTAGCGGGAGTGCACGGGAGCAGTACTTC. This sequence encodes CASSVTSGSAREQYF.

The chain is built from TRBV28 and TRBJ2-1; D remains unclear. CDR1 is MDHEN and CDR2 is SYDVKM in the germline V gene. This CDR3 is 13 amino acids long. The germline V and J ends were trimmed by 1 base and 7 bases, with 8 bases remaining between them. The CDR3 nucleotides read TGTGCCAGCAGTTTATTACAGAAGAATGAGCAGTTCTTC. It translates to CASSLLQKNEQFF.

The chain employs TRBV7-9 and TRBJ2-2; 10 bases match TRBD2. The CDR3 spans 16 residues. V shed 5 bases and J 6 bases; nucleotides not matched to a gene: 9. From germline, CDR1 is SEHNR and CDR2 FQNEAQ (reference sequence). CDR3 residues: CASSPIPSGSAGELFF. Written as DNA, the CDR3 is TGTGCCAGCAGCCCGATTCCTAGCGGGAGTGCCGGGGAGCTGTTTTTT.

The chain is built from TRBV7-2 and TRBJ2-1, with 7 positions matching TRBD1. This CDR3 has 18 residues. V trimming: 5 bases; J trimming: 5 bases; junction bases outside the gene matches: 18. Germline CDR1 SGHTA, CDR2 FQGNSA. CDR3 sequence: CASSLKGVDRASDNEQFF. The CDR3 bases are TGTGCCAGCAGCCTCAAAGGGGTAGACAGGGCCTCGGACAATGAGCAGTTCTTC.

Here the CDR3 reads CARPGQGHTEAFF. The CDR3 DNA sequence: TGTGCCAGGCCTGGGCAGGGTCACACTGAAGCTTTCTTT. The rearrangement joins TRBV7-9 to TRBJ1-1, with a weak D call TRBD1 (5 bases). The CDR3 is made up of 13 amino acids. From germline, CDR1 is SEHNR and CDR2 FQNEAQ (reference sequence). V lost 9 bases, J lost 3 bases, and 14 bases lay in between.

The rearrangement links TRBV5-1 to TRBJ2-5; no clear D gene. CDR3 length equals 15 residues. V lost 1 base and J lost 2, with 12 bases in between. Looked up from germline, CDR1 is SGHRS and CDR2 is YFSETQ. CDR3 residues: CASSLFTARQETQYF. The CDR3 nucleotides read TGCGCCAGCAGCTTGTTTACAGCCAGGCAAGAGACCCAGTACTTC. Filled out from reference TRBV5-1 and TRBJ2-5, the complete variable domain reads KAGVTQTPRYLIKTRGQQVTLSCSPISGHRSVSWYQQTPGQGLQFLFEYFSETQRNKGNFPGRFSGRQFSNSRSEMNVSTLELGDSALYLCASSLFTARQETQYFGPGTRLLVL.

This sequence joins TRBV14 and TRBJ2-7, with D possibly being TRBD2 (5 bases). The germline CDR1 and CDR2 sequences are SGHDN and FVKESK. The CDR3 has 14 residues. Trimming pared 4 bases from V and 3 bases from J, leaving 13 bases between. The CDR3 loop reads CASSPLGSRYEQYF. CDR3 nucleotides: TGTGCCAGCAGCCCGCTGGGGAGCCGCTACGAGCAGTACTTC.

In this sample, this clone turned up once. The CDR3 DNA is TGTGCCAGCAGTTACGGAGCCGGATCCTCTGGAAACACCATATATTTT. It codes for CASSYGAGSSGNTIYF. V gene TRBV6-5 combines with J gene TRBJ1-3; the D is unclear. The germline gives CDR1 MNHEY, CDR2 SVGAGI. This CDR3 has 16 amino acids. The V and J ends lost 2 bases and 0 bases respectively, with 11 bases between them.

The chain's CDR3 is CASSSRGIVGNTIYF. The CDR3 bases are TGTGCCAGCAGTTCGCGAGGGATAGTAGGAAACACCATATATTTT. This chain joins TRBV6-5 and TRBJ1-3; no clear D. The CDR3 totals 15 residues. Germline loops: CDR1 MNHEY, CDR2 SVGAGI. V was shortened by 4 bases and J by 4 bases, with 14 bases between the two germline ends.

The rearrangement links TRBV5-4 to TRBJ1-2; D possibly corresponds to TRBD1 (5 bases). CDR3 length: 16 amino acids. Germline CDR1 reads SGHNT; CDR2 reads YYREEE (reference sequence). V was shortened by 2 bases and J by 8 bases, with 22 bases between the two germline ends. The DNA of the CDR3 is TGTGCCAGCAGCTTTGCCGGGGTCGGCAGGGAGGTAGGCTACACCTTC. It encodes CASSFAGVGREVGYTF.

The chain joins TRBV12-3 or TRBV12-4 to TRBJ1-2; the match to TRBD1 covers 7 bases. The CDR3 sequence is 13 residues long. Germline trimming cut 8 bases from V and 4 bases from J; bases unmatched to any gene: 7. The CDR3 nucleotides read TGTGCCAGCGCCTCTGACAGGGTCTATGGCTACACCTTC. It is translated as CASASDRVYGYTF.

The J gene is TRBJ2-5, the V gene TRBV7-8; perhaps TRBD1 as D (6 bases). The ends were cut back, 5 bases at V and 2 bases at J, with 18 bases in the middle. The CDR3 is 16 amino acids. Per germline, CDR1 SGHVS and CDR2 FQNEAQ. CDR3 residues: CASSPRQGSRQETQYF. The CDR3 nucleotides read TGTGCCAGCAGCCCTCGGCAGGGGTCGAGGCAAGAGACCCAGTACTTC.

The chain links TRBV7-2 to TRBJ2-1, with 16 positions matching TRBD2. This CDR3 has 16 residues. Trimming removed 6 bases from V and 4 bases from J; junction bases left unmatched: 3. In germline, CDR1 is SGHTA, CDR2 FQGNSA. The CDR3: CASRGTSGRAYNEQFF. CDR3 in DNA: TGTGCCAGCAGGGGGACTAGCGGGAGGGCATACAATGAGCAGTTCTTC.

The chain uses TRBV2 and TRBJ2-3; 8 bases are a match to TRBD1. This CDR3 comprises 16 residues. The junction had 8 bases not matched to a gene; V was cut back by 4 bases and J by 2 bases. Germline V gene lookup returns CDR1 SNHLY and CDR2 FYNNEI. The CDR3 nucleotides are TGTGCCAGCAGTGGGGGCCGACAGGGGTTCACAGATACGCAGTATTTT. Its translation: CASSGGRQGFTDTQYF.

The V and J genes are TRBV6-2 or TRBV6-3 and TRBJ2-7; 8 bases line up with TRBD2. Germline V CDR1 and CDR2: MNHEY, SVGEGT. The CDR3 is 17 residues long. J was trimmed by 3 bases and V by 5 bases; bases with no gene match: 15. The CDR3 loop is CASSPTPKLAAYYEQYF. As DNA, the CDR3 is TGTGCCAGCAGTCCGACACCTAAACTAGCGGCCTACTACGAGCAGTACTTC.

The chain combines TRBV5-6 with TRBJ2-1, with 9 bases that match TRBD1. V was pared by 2 bases and J by 8 bases, with 5 bases of the junction left unmatched. The CDR3 runs to 14 residues. Looked up from germline, CDR1 is SGHDT and CDR2 is YYEEEE. CDR3 in DNA: TGTGCCAGCAGCTTCCGGACAGGGGATGATGAGCAGTTCTTC. Translation: CASSFRTGDDEQFF.

This sequence joins TRBV2 and TRBJ2-3; 8 bases agree with TRBD2. The germline V gene encodes CDR1 SNHLY and CDR2 FYNNEI. CDR3 length: 16 amino acids. V shed 0 bases and J 8 bases; nucleotides not matched to a gene: 10. CDR3: CASSEALGLAIGTQYF. The CDR3 nucleotides read TGTGCCAGCAGTGAAGCGCTAGGACTAGCTATCGGTACGCAGTATTTT.

This chain connects TRBV3-1 (or the pseudogene TRBV3-2) to TRBJ2-4, with D possibly TRBD1 on 7 matching bases. Germline V gene sequence: CDR1 LGHDT, CDR2 YNNKEL (reference sequence). V lost 3 bases and J lost 6, with 18 bases in between. This CDR3 is 16 amino acids long. The CDR3 coding sequence is TGTGCCAGCAGCCAGAACCCGGGGCAGGGGGGAAACATTCAGTACTTC. It translates to CASSQNPGQGGNIQYF.

The rearrangement joins TRBV9 to TRBJ2-3, with 8 bases identical to TRBD2. This CDR3 comprises 14 residues. Trimming removed 4 bases from V and 3 bases from J; junction bases left unmatched: 4. Germline V gene data show CDR1 as SGDLS and CDR2 as YYNGEE. Here the CDR3 reads CASSTSGRTDTQYF. The CDR3, as DNA: TGTGCCAGCAGCACCAGCGGGAGAACAGATACGCAGTATTTT.

The V gene is TRBV18, the J gene TRBJ1-3; 8 bases align to TRBD1. Germline CDR1 KGHSH, CDR2 LQKENI. The CDR3 runs 15 residues. Germline trimming cut 0 bases from V and 7 bases from J; bases unmatched to any gene: 5. The CDR3 nucleotides read TGTGCCAGCTCACCACCTGGACAGGGTGGGAACACCATATATTTT. It yields the protein CASSPPGQGGNTIYF.

The chain joins TRBV10-3 to TRBJ1-2; TRBD1 might be the D (6 bases). Germline CDR1 reads ENHRY; CDR2 reads SYGVKD. The CDR3 sequence is 11 residues long. The V end lost 8 bases, the J end lost 3 bases, and 7 bases lay between the germline ends. CDR3 residues: CAISGDYGYTF. Here the CDR3 DNA reads TGTGCCATCTCAGGGGACTATGGCTACACCTTC.

This chain uses TRBV6-5 with TRBJ1-3; D gene ambiguous. The length of the CDR3 is 14 residues. Germline CDR1 reads MNHEY; CDR2 reads SVGAGI. V was clipped by 6 bases and J by 1 base, with 10 bases between them. The CDR3 loop is CASSPGASGNTIYF. In DNA, the CDR3 is TGTGCCAGCAGCCCGGGAGCGTCTGGAAACACCATATATTTT.

The CDR3 sequence: CSALASIPRNEQFF. CDR3 DNA sequence: TGCAGCGCCCTCGCAAGTATCCCGAGAAATGAGCAGTTCTTC. The chain carries TRBV29-1 and TRBJ2-1; D is uncertain. V lost 7 bases and J 7 bases, leaving 20 bases between the germline ends. The CDR3 sequence is 14 residues long. Germline V gene data show CDR1 as SQVTM and CDR2 as ANQGSEA.

The chain uses TRBV18 and TRBJ2-7, with 11 bases identical to TRBD1. This CDR3 is 17 amino acids long. The V gene end was trimmed by 1 base and the J gene end by 7 bases; junction bases not matched to a gene: 12. Per the germline V gene, CDR1 is KGHSH and CDR2 is LQKENI. CDR3 nucleotides: TGTGCCAGCTCACCACTAGGGACAGGGGGTTATTCAGTGGAGCAGTACTTC. Its protein is CASSPLGTGGYSVEQYF.

This clone has more than one count but fewer than ten. The chain is built from TRBV18 and TRBJ1-5; D is undetermined. Germline CDR1 is KGHSH and CDR2 is LQKENI. V was shortened by 3 bases and J by 0 bases, with 6 bases between the two germline ends. CDR3 size: 14 residues. This chain's CDR3 is CASSPTASNQPQHF. In DNA form, the CDR3 reads TGTGCCAGCTCACCCACAGCTAGCAATCAGCCCCAGCATTTT.

The chain links TRBV6-5 to TRBJ2-3, with 7 nucleotides matching TRBD1. Germline V gene data show CDR1 as MNHEY and CDR2 as SVGAGI. V lost 5 bases, J lost 8 bases, and 4 bases stayed unmatched. This CDR3 has 12 amino acids. CDR3 region: CASSHRGATQYF. CDR3 DNA sequence: TGTGCCAGCAGTCACAGGGGAGCTACGCAGTATTTT.

V gene TRBV29-1 combines with J gene TRBJ2-2; TRBD2 aligns across 7 bases. The junction had 15 bases not matched to a gene; V was cut back by 4 bases and J by 7 bases. Germline assignment: CDR1 SQVTM and CDR2 ANQGSEA. The CDR3 is 16 residues long. CDR3 loop: CSVAPLGGTSVGELFF. As DNA, the CDR3 is TGCAGCGTTGCTCCTTTGGGGGGGACCTCCGTCGGGGAGCTGTTTTTT.

This clone was observed a few times. The chain couples TRBV3-1 (or the pseudogene TRBV3-2) to TRBJ2-2; 10 positions match TRBD1. With V trimmed by 4 bases and J by 4 bases, 0 bases remained unmatched. Germline V CDR1 and CDR2: LGHDT, YNNKEL (reference sequence). This CDR3 has 14 residues. CDR3 sequence: CASSRTGGTGELFF. The CDR3 nucleotides are TGTGCCAGCAGCCGGACAGGGGGCACCGGGGAGCTGTTTTTT.

V is TRBV5-3 and J is TRBJ1-5; D is undetermined. TRBV5-3 is annotated as an ORF whose role is uncertain. V was cut by 0 bases and J by 2 bases, with 12 bases left in between. CDR3 length: 16 residues. This CDR3 reads CARSLARGEGNQPQHF. In DNA, the CDR3 is TGTGCCAGAAGCTTGGCCAGAGGTGAGGGCAATCAGCCCCAGCATTTT.

The chain joins TRBV7-9 to TRBJ2-7, with D tentatively TRBD1 (6 bases). Germline CDR1 and CDR2: SEHNR and FQNEAQ (reference sequence). Trimming took off 0 bases at V and 2 bases at J, with 8 bases between the two ends. The CDR3 extends over 14 amino acids. The CDR3 spells CASSLAQGPYEQYF. Here the CDR3 DNA reads TGTGCCAGCAGCTTAGCACAGGGTCCCTACGAGCAGTACTTC.